These T cell receptor beta chains were read from a single sample in a study of blood T cell repertoires in COVID-19. Sequenced by immunoSEQ multiplex PCR; TCRdb stores in-frame clones only, minus some. The data show 210,000 or so clones, 75% to 90% seen once. Sequenced material: PBMCs or T cells enriched from blood (not recorded which). The source of these receptors is a woman under 40 who had been exposed to COVID-19. Both conserved end residues are part of each CDR3. The order of the fields is clone size, D gene, J gene, CDR3 length, V gene, CDR3 protein, CDR3 DNA. The D gene is left open where the match is weak. Rows may omit the clone size; those that give it use once, few, many or a size class.

clone_size: -; d_call: -; j_call: TRBJ2-1; cdr3_length: 15; v_call: TRBV3-1/TRBV3-2; cdr3_aa: CASSQDRGSANEQFF; cdr3_nt: TGTGCCAGCAGCCAAGATAGAGGGAGCGCTAATGAGCAGTTCTTC
clone_size: -; d_call: -; j_call: TRBJ1-6; cdr3_length: 13; v_call: TRBV6-5; cdr3_aa: CASTPGVMTPLHF; cdr3_nt: TGTGCCAGCACCCCGGGGGTAATGACACCCCTCCACTTT
clone_size: -; d_call: -; j_call: TRBJ2-3; cdr3_length: 14; v_call: TRBV5-4; cdr3_aa: CASSRTRVTDTQYF; cdr3_nt: TGTGCCAGCAGCCGAACTAGGGTCACAGATACGCAGTATTTT
clone_size: -; d_call: -; j_call: TRBJ2-2; cdr3_length: 16; v_call: TRBV19; cdr3_aa: CASSILFEGSTGELFF; cdr3_nt: TGTGCCAGTAGTATCCTTTTCGAGGGATCCACCGGGGAGCTGTTTTTT
clone_size: -; d_call: TRBD1; j_call: TRBJ2-7; cdr3_length: 16; v_call: TRBV25-1; cdr3_aa: CASSEATGDRWYEQYF; cdr3_nt: TGTGCCAGCAGTGAAGCGACCGGGGACAGGTGGTACGAGCAGTACTTC
clone_size: once; d_call: -; j_call: TRBJ2-2; cdr3_length: 13; v_call: TRBV6-5; cdr3_aa: CASSLLRAGELFF; cdr3_nt: TGTGCCAGCAGCCTCCTGAGGGCCGGGGAGCTGTTTTTT
clone_size: -; d_call: -; j_call: TRBJ1-5; cdr3_length: 15; v_call: TRBV28; cdr3_aa: CASTPSGGVNQPQHF; cdr3_nt: TGTGCCAGCACCCCTAGTGGGGGCGTCAATCAGCCCCAGCATTTT
clone_size: -; d_call: -; j_call: TRBJ1-2; cdr3_length: 13; v_call: TRBV19; cdr3_aa: CASSIDRQLGYTF; cdr3_nt: TGTGCCAGTAGTATAGATCGACAGCTCGGCTACACCTTC
clone_size: -; d_call: -; j_call: TRBJ2-1; cdr3_length: 14; v_call: TRBV7-9; cdr3_aa: CASSLDTGAYEQFF; cdr3_nt: TGTGCCAGCAGCTTAGATACGGGAGCATATGAGCAGTTCTTC
clone_size: few; d_call: TRBD1; j_call: TRBJ2-1; cdr3_length: 15; v_call: TRBV4-2; cdr3_aa: CASSHAGTGSNEQFF; cdr3_nt: TGTGCCAGCAGCCATGCTGGGACAGGGAGCAATGAGCAGTTCTTC
clone_size: -; d_call: -; j_call: TRBJ1-2; cdr3_length: 13; v_call: TRBV24-1; cdr3_aa: CATSDPGGVGYTF; cdr3_nt: TGTGCCACCAGTGATCCCGGGGGGGTTGGCTACACCTTC
clone_size: -; d_call: -; j_call: TRBJ1-6; cdr3_length: 15; v_call: TRBV18; cdr3_aa: CASSPSSARGSPLHF; cdr3_nt: TGTGCCAGCTCACCGTCTAGTGCCAGGGGTTCACCCCTCCACTTT
clone_size: -; d_call: TRBD1; j_call: TRBJ1-6; cdr3_length: 15; v_call: TRBV30; cdr3_aa: CASTRGWTGTTPLHF; cdr3_nt: TGTGCCTCCACCCGCGGATGGACAGGGACAACACCCCTCCACTTT
clone_size: -; d_call: TRBD2; j_call: TRBJ2-5; cdr3_length: 15; v_call: TRBV19; cdr3_aa: CASSASGGAQETQYF; cdr3_nt: TGTGCCAGTAGCGCTAGCGGGGGGGCCCAAGAGACCCAGTACTTC
clone_size: -; d_call: TRBD2; j_call: TRBJ2-1; cdr3_length: 16; v_call: TRBV29-1; cdr3_aa: CSVEARASGLYNEQFF; cdr3_nt: TGCAGCGTTGAAGCGAGGGCTAGCGGCCTATACAATGAGCAGTTCTTC
clone_size: -; d_call: -; j_call: TRBJ2-1; cdr3_length: 14; v_call: TRBV4-1; cdr3_aa: CASSQRSTRNEQFF; cdr3_nt: TGCGCCAGCAGCCAAAGGTCCACTAGGAATGAGCAGTTCTTC
clone_size: -; d_call: -; j_call: TRBJ1-5; cdr3_length: 12; v_call: TRBV6-5; cdr3_aa: CASSQGYQPQHF; cdr3_nt: TGTGCCAGCAGCCAGGGTTATCAGCCCCAGCATTTT
clone_size: once; d_call: -; j_call: TRBJ1-3; cdr3_length: 15; v_call: TRBV7-9; cdr3_aa: CASSLSGATGNTIYF; cdr3_nt: TGTGCCAGCAGCTTGTCGGGAGCTACTGGAAACACCATATATTTT
clone_size: -; d_call: -; j_call: TRBJ1-1; cdr3_length: 11; v_call: TRBV30; cdr3_aa: CAWIQGREAFF; cdr3_nt: TGTGCCTGGATACAGGGCCGGGAAGCTTTCTTT
clone_size: -; d_call: TRBD2; j_call: TRBJ2-7; cdr3_length: 14; v_call: TRBV19; cdr3_aa: CASSMRIAGYEQYF; cdr3_nt: TGTGCCAGTAGTATGAGGATAGCGGGCTACGAGCAGTACTTC
clone_size: -; d_call: TRBD1; j_call: TRBJ2-5; cdr3_length: 15; v_call: TRBV3-1/TRBV3-2; cdr3_aa: CASSPSPGGAKTQYF; cdr3_nt: TGTGCCAGCAGTCCAAGCCCAGGGGGCGCAAAGACCCAGTACTTC
clone_size: -; d_call: -; j_call: TRBJ1-1; cdr3_length: 15; v_call: TRBV14; cdr3_aa: CASSQDLGSNTEAFF; cdr3_nt: TGTGCCAGCAGCCAAGATCTAGGATCTAACACTGAAGCTTTCTTT
clone_size: -; d_call: TRBD1; j_call: TRBJ1-1; cdr3_length: 17; v_call: TRBV28; cdr3_aa: CASTPATQGVLNTEAFF; cdr3_nt: TGTGCCAGCACCCCGGCGACGCAGGGGGTTCTGAACACTGAAGCTTTCTTT
clone_size: -; d_call: TRBD1; j_call: TRBJ2-7; cdr3_length: 17; v_call: TRBV6-2/TRBV6-3; cdr3_aa: CASSAGTGGISVYEQYF; cdr3_nt: TGTGCCAGCAGTGCCGGGACAGGGGGCATCAGCGTCTACGAGCAGTACTTC
clone_size: -; d_call: -; j_call: TRBJ1-2; cdr3_length: 13; v_call: TRBV5-1; cdr3_aa: CASSSGNFYGYTF; cdr3_nt: TGCGCCAGCAGCTCCGGGAACTTCTATGGCTACACCTTC
clone_size: few; d_call: -; j_call: TRBJ2-7; cdr3_length: 16; v_call: TRBV11-2; cdr3_aa: CASSLPQRGYSYEQYF; cdr3_nt: TGTGCCAGCAGCTTGCCCCAGAGGGGGTATTCTTACGAGCAGTACTTC
clone_size: -; d_call: -; j_call: TRBJ1-1; cdr3_length: 13; v_call: TRBV5-4; cdr3_aa: CASSFKMNTEAFF; cdr3_nt: TGTGCCAGCAGCTTTAAAATGAACACTGAAGCTTTCTTT
clone_size: -; d_call: -; j_call: TRBJ1-6; cdr3_length: 14; v_call: TRBV5-1; cdr3_aa: CASSSGNHNSPLHF; cdr3_nt: TGCGCCAGCAGTTCAGGGAATCATAATTCACCCCTCCACTTT
clone_size: -; d_call: -; j_call: TRBJ2-2; cdr3_length: 13; v_call: TRBV7-2; cdr3_aa: CASSSGLTGELFF; cdr3_nt: TGTGCCAGCAGCTCGGGACTGACCGGGGAGCTGTTTTTT
clone_size: -; d_call: -; j_call: TRBJ1-2; cdr3_length: 18; v_call: TRBV5-8; cdr3_aa: CASRFRLTLSNLDYGYTF; cdr3_nt: TGTGCCAGCAGGTTCCGGCTGACACTTTCAAACTTAGACTATGGCTACACCTTC
clone_size: -; d_call: TRBD2; j_call: TRBJ2-1; cdr3_length: 15; v_call: TRBV24-1; cdr3_aa: CATSQGLAAYNEQFF; cdr3_nt: TGTGCCACCAGTCAGGGACTAGCGGCCTACAATGAGCAGTTCTTC
clone_size: -; d_call: -; j_call: TRBJ1-1; cdr3_length: 14; v_call: TRBV30; cdr3_aa: CAWRLQGPPLEAFF; cdr3_nt: TGTGCCTGGAGATTACAGGGACCTCCACTTGAAGCTTTCTTT
clone_size: -; d_call: -; j_call: TRBJ1-5; cdr3_length: 14; v_call: TRBV6-5; cdr3_aa: CASSPGQANQPQHF; cdr3_nt: TGTGCCAGCAGCCCCGGCCAGGCCAATCAGCCCCAGCATTTT
clone_size: once; d_call: -; j_call: TRBJ2-1; cdr3_length: 13; v_call: TRBV5-5; cdr3_aa: CASSSTEGSEQFF; cdr3_nt: TGTGCCAGCAGCTCCACCGAGGGTTCGGAGCAGTTCTTC
clone_size: -; d_call: TRBD2; j_call: TRBJ2-5; cdr3_length: 17; v_call: TRBV10-1; cdr3_aa: CATSGTSERVAPETQYF; cdr3_nt: TGCGCCACTTCGGGGACTAGCGAGAGGGTGGCCCCAGAGACCCAGTACTTC
clone_size: -; d_call: -; j_call: TRBJ1-5; cdr3_length: 18; v_call: TRBV19; cdr3_aa: CASTPRDTYPYSNQPQHF; cdr3_nt: TGTGCCAGTACCCCTCGGGACACTTACCCCTATAGCAATCAGCCCCAGCATTTT
clone_size: -; d_call: -; j_call: TRBJ2-1; cdr3_length: 13; v_call: TRBV28; cdr3_aa: CASSLESYNEQFF; cdr3_nt: TGTGCCAGCAGTTTAGAGTCTTACAATGAGCAGTTCTTC
clone_size: -; d_call: TRBD1; j_call: TRBJ1-2; cdr3_length: 16; v_call: TRBV7-9; cdr3_aa: CASSLDRAGGWYGYTF; cdr3_nt: TGTGCCAGCAGCTTAGACCGGGCAGGGGGCTGGTATGGCTACACCTTC
clone_size: -; d_call: TRBD1; j_call: TRBJ1-2; cdr3_length: 16; v_call: TRBV2; cdr3_aa: CASSETGTATLYGYTF; cdr3_nt: TGTGCCAGCAGCGAAACCGGGACAGCCACCCTCTATGGCTACACCTTC
clone_size: -; d_call: -; j_call: TRBJ2-3; cdr3_length: 15; v_call: TRBV6-5; cdr3_aa: CASSYSETNTDTQYF; cdr3_nt: TGTGCCAGCAGTTACTCCGAGACTAACACAGATACGCAGTATTTT